This T cell receptor beta chain is drawn from a study of blood T cell repertoires in COVID-19. The overall study: T cells, B-cell-depleted T cells, or PBMCs supplied cDNA or gDNA.

This clone was picked up a small number of times. Deletions cut 5 bases from V and 6 bases from J, with 16 bases between. The CDR3 spans 14 residues. Germline lookup yields CDR1 MDHEN and CDR2 SYDVKM. The repertoire was sequenced with immunoSEQ multiplex PCR; TCRdb's copy has only in-frame clones and lacks some. The repertoire includes tens of thousands of clones, over 75% of them detected once, and around 8.3% sits in the top ten. Sequencing was done on a sample of peripheral blood. The source is a man in his forties or fifties with acute or convalescent COVID-19. The chain couples TRBV28 to TRBJ1-2; D perhaps matches TRBD1 (6 bases). The CDR3 nucleotides are TGTGCCAGCAGTCCCCTTAGTTCAGGGGATGGCTACACCTTC. Its translation is CASSPLSSGDGYTF.